This T cell receptor (beta chain) was obtained from a study of blood T cell repertoires in COVID-19. Study-wide context: The samples span acute and convalescent COVID-19 from the United States, Italy and Spain. Sources were T cells, B-cell-depleted T cells, or PBMCs; the material itself was cDNA or gDNA.

Per the original data handling: Reference gene primer amplification gave nucleated cell count estimates. Clones were sequenced by immunoSEQ multiplex PCR, and TCRdb holds only the in-frame ones, with some missing. Clone size and the V and J calls come from that table; the DNA yielded D and trimming. The sample holds about 140,000 clones, 60% to 85% seen once. Germline V gives CDR1 LNHNV, CDR2 YYDKDF (reference sequence). This CDR3 comprises 14 residues. V trimming: 6 bases; J trimming: 7 bases; junction bases outside the gene matches: 9. Sample: peripheral blood. This TCR was recovered from an older woman with acute or convalescent COVID-19. V usage is TRBV15 and J usage is TRBJ2-1; 7 bases are a match to TRBD2. CDR3 sequence: CATSAGLVFNEQFF. In DNA form, the CDR3 reads TGTGCCACCAGTGCCGGACTAGTCTTTAATGAGCAGTTCTTC.